These T cell receptor beta chains were read from a single sample in a study of identical twins. TCRdb reprocessed the 5' RACE reads with MiXCR, giving one entry per CDR3 protein. In the table there are a few hundred thousand distinct CDR3 sequences, roughly an eighth of which are singletons. In addition, the sample was reused for a study of yellow fever vaccine responses in identical twins.

Sequenced sample: CD4+ T cells sorted from blood. The origin of the receptors is a woman aged 18-30 years in good health. Both conserved end residues are part of each CDR3. The order of the fields is V gene, D gene, clone size, J gene, CDR3 protein, CDR3 DNA. A D gene is named only where the DNA matches it firmly. Clone size is stated in some rows and not others, as once, few, many or a class when expanded.

V gene: TRBV18; D gene: .; clone size: .; J gene: TRBJ1-6; CDR3 protein: CASSPIDNSPLHF; CDR3 DNA: TGTGCCAGCTCACCAATCGATAATTCACCCCTCCACTTT
V gene: TRBV20-1; D gene: .; clone size: .; J gene: TRBJ2-1; CDR3 protein: CSAPPRGTYNEQFF; CDR3 DNA: TGCAGTGCCCCACCCCGGGGGACCTACAATGAGCAGTTCTTC
V gene: TRBV7-2; D gene: TRBD2; clone size: few; J gene: TRBJ2-5; CDR3 protein: CASSLTGTSGGSTQYF; CDR3 DNA: TGTGCCAGCAGCCTAACCGGGACTAGCGGGGGATCGACCCAGTACTTC
V gene: TRBV4-2; D gene: TRBD2; clone size: few; J gene: TRBJ2-1; CDR3 protein: CASSPDLAEIYNEQFF; CDR3 DNA: TGTGCCAGCAGCCCAGACCTAGCGGAGATATACAATGAGCAGTTCTTC
V gene: TRBV5-1; D gene: TRBD2; clone size: few; J gene: TRBJ2-1; CDR3 protein: CASSSGLASSYNEQFF; CDR3 DNA: TGCGCCAGCAGCTCCGGACTAGCGAGCTCCTACAATGAGCAGTTCTTC
V gene: TRBV7-2; D gene: .; clone size: many; J gene: TRBJ2-3; CDR3 protein: CASSLGVSDTQYF; CDR3 DNA: TGTGCCAGCAGCTTAGGAGTTTCAGATACGCAGTATTTT
V gene: TRBV6-4; D gene: TRBD1; clone size: .; J gene: TRBJ1-2; CDR3 protein: CASSEGTGELYGYTF; CDR3 DNA: TGTGCCAGCAGTGAGGGAACAGGGGAACTCTATGGCTACACCTTC
V gene: TRBV20-1; D gene: .; clone size: .; J gene: TRBJ2-7; CDR3 protein: CSARVPTRQNYEQYF; CDR3 DNA: TGCAGTGCTAGAGTCCCGACTAGGCAAAACTACGAGCAGTACTTC
V gene: TRBV20-1; D gene: .; clone size: .; J gene: TRBJ2-1; CDR3 protein: CRPGEGAYNEQFF; CDR3 DNA: TGCAGGCCGGGCGAGGGGGCCTACAATGAGCAGTTCTTC
V gene: TRBV20-1; D gene: .; clone size: .; J gene: TRBJ1-5; CDR3 protein: CSARDVGVNQPQHF; CDR3 DNA: TGCAGTGCTAGAGATGTAGGGGTCAATCAGCCCCAGCATTTT
V gene: TRBV20-1; D gene: .; clone size: many; J gene: TRBJ2-2; CDR3 protein: CSWGGGAGELFF; CDR3 DNA: TGCAGTTGGGGGGGGGGCGCCGGGGAGCTGTTTTTT
V gene: TRBV30; D gene: .; clone size: few; J gene: TRBJ1-1; CDR3 protein: CAWSPGAREAFF; CDR3 DNA: TGTGCCTGGAGCCCGGGAGCCAGGGAAGCTTTCTTT
V gene: TRBV25-1; D gene: TRBD1; clone size: few; J gene: TRBJ2-5; CDR3 protein: CASSDPGQAQETQYF; CDR3 DNA: TGTGCCAGCAGTGACCCGGGACAGGCCCAAGAGACCCAGTACTTC
V gene: TRBV5-6; D gene: .; clone size: .; J gene: TRBJ2-7; CDR3 protein: CASSLKGRPYEQYF; CDR3 DNA: TGTGCCAGCAGCTTGAAGGGCAGACCCTACGAGCAGTACTTC
V gene: TRBV7-9; D gene: .; clone size: few; J gene: TRBJ2-2; CDR3 protein: CASSKGRDVTGELFF; CDR3 DNA: TGTGCCAGCAGCAAGGGACGGGATGTGACCGGGGAGCTGTTTTTT
V gene: TRBV4-1; D gene: TRBD1; clone size: .; J gene: TRBJ1-2; CDR3 protein: CASSHPGGRADYGYTF; CDR3 DNA: TGCGCCAGCAGCCATCCAGGGGGACGCGCTGACTATGGCTACACCTTC
V gene: TRBV5-1; D gene: .; clone size: few; J gene: TRBJ1-1; CDR3 protein: CASSSLGTLNTEAFF; CDR3 DNA: TGCGCCAGCAGCTCGCTAGGGACATTGAACACTGAAGCTTTCTTT
V gene: TRBV3-1; D gene: TRBD2; clone size: few; J gene: TRBJ2-5; CDR3 protein: CASSHGLAGGPGETQYF; CDR3 DNA: TGTGCCAGCAGCCACGGGCTAGCGGGGGGGCCGGGAGAGACCCAGTACTTC
V gene: TRBV19; D gene: TRBD2; clone size: .; J gene: TRBJ2-1; CDR3 protein: CASSIWGLAGGNYNEQFF; CDR3 DNA: TGTGCCAGTAGTATATGGGGACTAGCGGGAGGAAACTACAATGAGCAGTTCTTC
V gene: TRBV20-1; D gene: .; clone size: .; J gene: TRBJ1-4; CDR3 protein: CSASPAPVAEKLFF; CDR3 DNA: TGCAGTGCTAGCCCAGCACCTGTAGCGGAAAAACTGTTTTTT